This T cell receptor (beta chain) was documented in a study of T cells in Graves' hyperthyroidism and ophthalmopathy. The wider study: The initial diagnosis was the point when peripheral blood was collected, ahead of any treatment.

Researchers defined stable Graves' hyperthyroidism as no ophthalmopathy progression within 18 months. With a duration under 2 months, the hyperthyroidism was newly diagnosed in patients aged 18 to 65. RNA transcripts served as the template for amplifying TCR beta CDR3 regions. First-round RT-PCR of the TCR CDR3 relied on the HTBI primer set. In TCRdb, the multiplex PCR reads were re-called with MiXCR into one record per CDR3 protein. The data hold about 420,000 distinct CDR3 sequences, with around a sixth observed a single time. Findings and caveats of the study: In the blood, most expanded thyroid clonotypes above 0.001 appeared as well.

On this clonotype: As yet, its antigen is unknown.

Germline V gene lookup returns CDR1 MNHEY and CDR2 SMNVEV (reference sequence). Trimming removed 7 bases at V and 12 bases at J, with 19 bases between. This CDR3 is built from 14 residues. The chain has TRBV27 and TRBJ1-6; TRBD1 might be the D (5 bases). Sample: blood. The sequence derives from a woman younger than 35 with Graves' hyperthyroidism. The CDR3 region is CASTLIFMGGPLHF. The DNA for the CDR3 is TGTGCCAGCACCCTGATCTTTATGGGGGGACCCCTCCACTTT.